The 18 T cell receptor beta chains reported below all come from one sample, sequenced in a study of STAT5B mutations in CD4+ large granular lymphocyte leukemia. Repertoires were generated with immunoSEQ multiplex PCR, while TCRdb's copy carries only in-frame clones and drops some. The table lists 30,000 to 40,000 clones, around three quarters of them singletons, with 2% to 3% in the top ten. Sequencing was done on a sample of CD4+ T cells from blood buffy coats. The origin of the receptors is a human donor in good health.

The chain is built from TRBV5-1 and TRBJ1-1, with D hard to call. The CDR3 covers 14 residues. V was pared by 4 bases and J by 1 base, with 11 bases between. CDR1 SGHRS and CDR2 YFSETQ come from the germline V gene. CDR3 in amino acids: CASSMRTANTEAFF. The CDR3, as DNA: TGCGCCAGCAGCATGAGGACGGCGAACACTGAAGCTTTCTTT.

The rearrangement uses TRBV6-5 and TRBJ2-2; no clear D. From germline, CDR1 is MNHEY and CDR2 SVGAGI. V dropped 6 bases and J dropped 3 bases, with 5 bases sitting between them. The CDR3 sequence is 12 residues long. The CDR3 protein is CASSDYTGELFF. CDR3 bases: TGTGCCAGCAGCGATTACACCGGGGAGCTGTTTTTT.

The chain is built from TRBV9 and TRBJ2-7; D unclear. Germline CDR1 reads SGDLS; CDR2 reads YYNGEE. Trimming left V 0 bases short and J 2 bases short, with 18 bases between. The CDR3 contains 17 residues. The CDR3 region has the DNA TGTGCCAGCAGCGTAGTTGATGGCGCCGGCGCTCCCTACGAGCAGTACTTC. Translated: CASSVVDGAGAPYEQYF.

The chain recombines TRBV5-4 with TRBJ1-1, with TRBD1 identical over 9 bases. V shed 4 bases, J shed 5 bases, and the junction held 3 bases outside the gene matches. The germline CDR1 and CDR2 sequences are SGHNT and YYREEE (reference sequence). CDR3 length: 13 amino acids. CDR3 coding DNA: TGTGCCAGCAGCGCGACAGGGGGTACTGAAGCTTTCTTT. This gives the protein CASSATGGTEAFF. Full variable domain (rest looked up from reference TRBV5-4 and TRBJ1-1): ETGVTQSPTHLIKTRGQQVTLRCSSQSGHNTVSWYQQALGQGPQFIFQYYREEENGRGNFPPRFSGLQFPNYSSELNVNALELDDSALYLCASSATGGTEAFFGQGTRLTVV.

The genes are TRBV5-4 and TRBJ2-5; TRBD2 agrees at 15 bases. CDR3 size: 16 residues. The V gene's germline CDR1 is SGHNT and CDR2 YYREEE (reference sequence). Losses at the gene ends were 3 bases for V and 5 bases for J; bases not matched to a gene: 5. As DNA, the CDR3 is TGTGCCAGCAGCTGGACTAGCGGGAGGGCCGGGGAGACCCAGTACTTC. Its protein product is CASSWTSGRAGETQYF. The variable domain in full, with the rest retrieved from reference TRBV5-4 and TRBJ2-5, is ETGVTQSPTHLIKTRGQQVTLRCSSQSGHNTVSWYQQALGQGPQFIFQYYREEENGRGNFPPRFSGLQFPNYSSELNVNALELDDSALYLCASSWTSGRAGETQYFGPGTRLLVL.

The chain carries TRBV2 and TRBJ1-1, with D perhaps matching TRBD1 (5 bases). This CDR3 spans 17 amino acids. Between the trimmed V and J ends, which lost 8 bases and 3 bases, there was a span of 25 bases. CDR1 and CDR2 (germline): SNHLY, FYNNEI. The chain's CDR3 is CASSRGGTALGDTEAFF. CDR3 DNA: TGTGCCAGCTCACGGGGGGGGACCGCCCTCGGAGACACTGAAGCTTTCTTT.

The chain joins TRBV9 to TRBJ2-3, with a weak D call TRBD2 (7 bases). The CDR3 runs to 16 residues. V lost 0 bases, J lost 5 bases, and 16 bases lay in between. The germline CDR1 and CDR2 sequences are SGDLS and YYNGEE. CDR3 in amino acids: CASSVGGGWYGDTQYF. CDR3 nucleotides: TGTGCCAGCAGCGTAGGGGGGGGCTGGTATGGAGATACGCAGTATTTT.

The chain is built from TRBV11-1 and TRBJ2-4, with 7 bases aligning to TRBD2. Germline V lookup: CDR1 SGHAT, CDR2 FQDESV (reference sequence). CDR3 length: 16 amino acids. V shed 3 bases, J shed 1 base, and the junction held 6 bases outside the gene matches. CDR3 sequence (DNA): TGTGCCAGCAGCTTGCGGACTAGGTCGGCCAAAAACATTCAGTACTTC. Translation gives CASSLRTRSAKNIQYF.

This clone was counted a few times. The gene calls are TRBV11-2 and TRBJ2-5, with 9 bases lining up with TRBD2. J gave up 5 bases and V 5 bases, and 6 bases lay outside the gene matches. The CDR3 has 14 residues. Germline V gene lookup returns CDR1 SGHAT and CDR2 FQNNGV. CDR3 nucleotides: TGTGCCAGCAGCCCCCGGACTAGCGTGGAGACCCAGTACTTC. Protein sequence: CASSPRTSVETQYF.

The chain combines TRBV4-2 with TRBJ2-2, with 10 bases fitting TRBD2. The germline V gene encodes CDR1 LGHNA and CDR2 YNFKEQ. V dropped 2 bases and J dropped 5; count of bases not matched to a gene: 5. CDR3 length equals 16 residues. CDR3 nucleotides: TGTGCCAGCAGCCAACCCTCTAGCGGGGGTACCGGGGAGCTGTTTTTT. Translation: CASSQPSSGGTGELFF.

The V and J genes are TRBV5-5 and TRBJ2-3, with D possibly called TRBD1 or TRBD2 (6 bases each). The germline gives CDR1 SGHKS, CDR2 YYEKEE (reference sequence). Trimming pared 4 bases from V and 2 bases from J, leaving 14 bases between. The CDR3 extends over 15 amino acids. CDR3 nucleotide sequence: TGTGCCAGCAGCGTTCGACAGGACTACACAGATACGCAGTATTTT. Translated, it gives CASSVRQDYTDTQYF.

This chain joins TRBV6-1 and TRBJ1-5, with a possible D match to TRBD1 (5 bases). Deletions cut 8 bases from V and 3 bases from J, with 17 bases between. Germline lookup yields CDR1 MNHNS and CDR2 SASEGT. The CDR3 covers 15 residues. For the CDR3, the DNA is TGTGCCAGCCAAACGTCGACAGCGATCAATCAGCCCCAGCATTTT. It is translated as CASQTSTAINQPQHF.

This clone was seen a few times. This sequence joins TRBV10-3 and TRBJ1-1; 10 bases fit TRBD1. CDR1 is ENHRY, CDR2 SYGVKD, per germline. Trimming cost V 6 bases and J 3 bases; bases outside gene matches: 7. The CDR3 runs to 15 residues. The CDR3: CAISLRTGGDTEAFF. The CDR3 nucleotides read TGTGCCATCAGCCTTCGGACAGGGGGGGACACTGAAGCTTTCTTT.

V is TRBV6-1 and J is TRBJ2-1; D perhaps matches TRBD1 (6 bases). CDR3 size: 13 residues. Germline lookup yields CDR1 MNHNS and CDR2 SASEGT. Trimming took off 7 bases at V and 4 bases at J, with 11 bases between the two ends. The DNA for the CDR3 is TGTGCCAGCACCCTCGGACAGTACAATGAGCAGTTCTTC. Amino acid sequence: CASTLGQYNEQFF.

V gene TRBV30 combines with J gene TRBJ1-1; no definite D call. The CDR3 totals 13 residues. V was shortened by 2 bases and J by 5 bases, with 12 bases between the two germline ends. CDR1 and CDR2 (germline): GTSNPN, SVGIG (reference sequence). In DNA, the CDR3 is TGTGCCTGGAGTAAGGGAGGAGGGACTGAAGCTTTCTTT. Translated, it gives CAWSKGGGTEAFF.

This clone was counted between two and nine times. V is TRBV18 and J is TRBJ1-1, with D unclear. The V end was cut by 4 bases, the J end by 0 bases, with 12 bases between. Looked up from germline, CDR1 is KGHSH and CDR2 is LQKENI. The CDR3 covers 15 residues. The CDR3: CASSLFDGMNTEAFF. In nucleotides, the CDR3 is TGTGCCAGCTCACTATTCGATGGGATGAACACTGAAGCTTTCTTT.

The chain has TRBV10-3 and TRBJ1-5, with D perhaps TRBD1 (5 bases). Germline lookup yields CDR1 ENHRY and CDR2 SYGVKD. V was pared by 0 bases and J by 2 bases, with 8 bases between. CDR3 length: 15 residues. DNA for the CDR3: TGTGCCATCAGTGAGTCAACCAGGGGCAATCAGCCCCAGCATTTT. Translating gives CAISESTRGNQPQHF.

This clone was detected only once. V is TRBV18 and J is TRBJ1-1, with a possible D match to TRBD1 (6 bases). Trimming shortened V by 0 bases and J by 11 bases, and 22 bases separated the two germline ends. Germline CDR1 KGHSH, CDR2 LQKENI. This CDR3 region has 16 residues. As DNA, the CDR3 is TGTGCCAGCTCACCACCGTTCCGGACAGCACTAGAGCGGGCTTTCTTT. Amino acid sequence: CASSPPFRTALERAFF.